Following are 21 T cell receptor beta chains from one sample sequenced in a study of blood T cell repertoires in COVID-19. Assay used: immunoSEQ multiplex PCR; TCRdb lists only in-frame clones, some missing. There are 100,000 to 150,000 clones in the sample; 75% to 90% occur only once, and 15% to 20% lies in the top ten. The sample taken for sequencing was peripheral blood. The source of these receptors is a man aged 50 to 60 with active or convalescent COVID-19.

CDR3 in amino acids: CATDLDAGVGEQYF. The CDR3, as DNA: TGTGCCACCGATTTGGACGCGGGGGTCGGCGAGCAGTACTTC. V and J are TRBV5-4 and TRBJ2-7; 7 bases map to TRBD2. The germline CDR1 and CDR2 sequences are SGHNT and YYREEE (reference sequence). J gave up 6 bases and V 9 bases, and 15 bases lay outside the gene matches. The CDR3 runs to 14 residues.

The V gene is TRBV5-1, the J gene TRBJ2-3, with D maybe TRBD2 (5 bases). Germline V gives CDR1 SGHRS, CDR2 YFSETQ. With 3 bases removed from V and 3 bases from J, the gap between germline ends came to 14 bases. The CDR3 extends over 15 amino acids. The CDR3 sequence: CASSWAGRGTDTQYF. CDR3 sequence (DNA): TGCGCCAGCAGCTGGGCGGGCCGAGGAACAGATACGCAGTATTTT.

This clone was seen just once. The chain employs TRBV10-1 and TRBJ1-5; TRBD1 might be the D (6 bases). V lost 6 bases and J lost 5, with 17 bases in between. Germline CDR1 WNHNN, CDR2 SYGVQD (reference sequence). This CDR3 is 15 amino acids long. In DNA, the CDR3 is TGCGCCAGCAGGACCCGGACAGAGCCTCATCAGCCCCAGCATTTT. The encoded protein is CASRTRTEPHQPQHF.

This sequence joins TRBV5-4 and TRBJ1-1, with D unclear. The CDR3 consists of 14 residues. V was cut by 0 bases and J by 1 base, with 7 bases left in between. Germline CDR1 and CDR2: SGHNT and YYREEE (reference sequence). Here the CDR3 reads CASSLDVANTEAFF. Written as DNA, the CDR3 is TGTGCCAGCAGCTTGGACGTAGCGAACACTGAAGCTTTCTTT.

The V gene is TRBV5-5, the J gene TRBJ2-5; TRBD2 aligns across 10 bases. This CDR3 is built from 15 residues. Germline trimming cut 5 bases from V and 4 bases from J; bases unmatched to any gene: 8. Germline V CDR1 and CDR2: SGHKS, YYEKEE (reference sequence). The CDR3 reads CASSSLAGVGETQYF. In DNA, the CDR3 is TGTGCCAGCAGTTCTCTAGCGGGGGTCGGAGAGACCCAGTACTTC.

This clone was observed a few times. This rearrangement joins TRBV30 to TRBJ2-1, with D perhaps TRBD2 (6 bases). The CDR3 has 14 amino acids. The germline V gene encodes CDR1 GTSNPN and CDR2 SVGIG (reference sequence). With 3 bases removed from V and 5 bases from J, the gap between germline ends came to 14 bases. The DNA of the CDR3 is TGTGCCTGGAGATTCGGGGGTCGCAACAATGAGCAGTTCTTC. Translation: CAWRFGGRNNEQFF.

The chain uses TRBV9 and TRBJ2-7; weak D call: TRBD2 (6 bases). The CDR3 loop spans 14 amino acids. V dropped 3 bases and J dropped 3 bases, with 13 bases sitting between them. Germline loops: CDR1 SGDLS, CDR2 YYNGEE. As DNA, the CDR3 is TGTGCCAGCAGCGCAAACGGAGGGCTCTACGAGCAGTACTTC. Protein sequence: CASSANGGLYEQYF. The full variable domain, its missing parts supplied by reference TRBV9 and TRBJ2-7, is DSGVTQTPKHLITATGQRVTLRCSPRSGDLSVYWYQQSLDQGLQFLIQYYNGEERAKGNILERFSAQQFPDLHSELNLSSLELGDSALYFCASSANGGLYEQYFGPGTRLTVT.

This chain uses TRBV5-4 with TRBJ1-2; 9 bases are a match to TRBD1. CDR3 size: 15 residues. From germline, CDR1 is SGHNT and CDR2 YYREEE (reference sequence). After removal of 3 bases from V and 7 bases from J, the junction contained 10 bases not matched to a gene. The CDR3 DNA sequence: TGTGCCAGCAGCTGGCCCGGGACAGGGATAGGTGGCTACACCTTC. Its translation is CASSWPGTGIGGYTF.

J is TRBJ1-4 and V is TRBV27; TRBD1 matches at 7 bases. The ends lost 7 bases at V and 1 base at J; junction bases unmatched: 9. Looked up from germline, CDR1 is MNHEY and CDR2 is SMNVEV (reference sequence). The CDR3 totals 16 residues. The CDR3 nucleotides read TGTGCCAGCACCCCTTGGACAGGCGGAACTAATGAAAAACTGTTTTTT. This translates into CASTPWTGGTNEKLFF.

V and J are TRBV24-1 and TRBJ1-5, with D possibly TRBD1 on 5 matching bases. This CDR3 has 13 residues. Deletions cut 4 bases from V and 5 bases from J, with 8 bases between. In germline, CDR1 is KGHDR, CDR2 SFDVKD. DNA of the CDR3: TGTGCCACCAGTGACAGGGATCATCAGCCCCAGCATTTT. This encodes CATSDRDHQPQHF.

The chain links TRBV27 to TRBJ2-1; 9 bases are a match to TRBD2. The CDR3 consists of 17 residues. The V gene's germline CDR1 is MNHEY and CDR2 SMNVEV (reference sequence). Trimming cost V 2 bases and J 5 bases; bases outside gene matches: 10. The CDR3 region has the DNA TGTGCCAGCAGTTTACCCCCCCTAGCGGGAACTCACAATGAGCAGTTCTTC. Its protein is CASSLPPLAGTHNEQFF.

The chain combines TRBV7-7 with TRBJ2-5; 10 nucleotides match TRBD1. V was clipped by 5 bases and J by 1 base; unmatched bases: 4. Germline V gives CDR1 SSHAT, CDR2 FNYEAQ (reference sequence). CDR3 length: 15 amino acids. The CDR3 region is CASSPTGGRQETQYF. CDR3 bases: TGTGCCAGCAGCCCGACAGGGGGCCGCCAAGAGACCCAGTACTTC.

This clone was found a few times. This same CDR3 is encoded by further DNA sequences in the sample. The rearrangement links TRBV19 to TRBJ2-3; 9 positions agree with TRBD2. V lost 5 bases and J lost 2; bases outside the gene matches: 2. This CDR3 comprises 14 residues. The V gene's germline CDR1 is LNHDA and CDR2 SQIVND (reference sequence). DNA for the CDR3: TGTGCCAGTAGTCTAGCGGGGAACACAGATACGCAGTATTTT. Encoded protein: CASSLAGNTDTQYF. The variable domain in full, with the rest retrieved from reference TRBV19 and TRBJ2-3, is DGGITQSPKYLFRKEGQNVTLSCEQNLNHDAMYWYRQDPGQGLRLIYYSQIVNDFQKGDIAEGYSVSREKKESFPLTVTSAQKNPTAFYLCASSLAGNTDTQYFGPGTRLTVL.

Only a few counts were recorded for this clone. The gene calls are TRBV18 and TRBJ1-1; a possible D gene is TRBD1 (6 bases). The CDR3 covers 15 residues. Germline assignment: CDR1 KGHSH and CDR2 LQKENI. The germline V and J ends were trimmed by 3 bases and 4 bases, with 15 bases remaining between them. CDR3 residues: CASSPPRGRPTEAFF. The DNA of the CDR3 is TGTGCCAGCTCACCCCCTAGGGGGAGACCCACTGAAGCTTTCTTT.

V and J are TRBV6-1 and TRBJ2-1; possibly TRBD2 for D (7 bases). The CDR3 extends over 13 amino acids. Deletions cut 0 bases from V and 9 bases from J, with 9 bases between. The germline CDR1 and CDR2 sequences are MNHNS and SASEGT. The CDR3 DNA is TGTGCCAGCAGTGAAGCCCGGGGGGCTGAGCAGTTCTTC. This translates into CASSEARGAEQFF.

This rearrangement joins TRBV5-5 to TRBJ2-3; 10 nucleotides align to TRBD1. The germline CDR1 and CDR2 sequences are SGHKS and YYEKEE (reference sequence). The V gene end was trimmed by 3 bases and the J gene end by 3 bases; junction bases not matched to a gene: 1. This CDR3 has 14 residues. CDR3 in amino acids: CASSWDRGTDTQYF. CDR3 bases: TGTGCCAGCAGCTGGGACAGGGGAACAGATACGCAGTATTTT.

J is TRBJ2-2 and V is TRBV5-1, with D perhaps matching TRBD2 (5 bases). The V end was cut by 0 bases, the J end by 5 bases, with 11 bases between. The germline gives CDR1 SGHRS, CDR2 YFSETQ. The CDR3 is 15 amino acids. The CDR3 DNA reads TGCGCCAGCAGCTTGGATGGGAGTTCAACCGGGGAGCTGTTTTTT. Protein: CASSLDGSSTGELFF.

The V and J genes are TRBV5-1 and TRBJ1-2; 10 bases are a match to TRBD1. The germline gives CDR1 SGHRS, CDR2 YFSETQ. The ends lost 4 bases at V and 8 bases at J; junction bases unmatched: 14. This CDR3 spans 16 amino acids. CDR3 nucleotides: TGCGCCAGCAGCCTCGAGGGAGTAGACAGGGGGCAGGGCTACACCTTC. This gives the protein CASSLEGVDRGQGYTF.

This sequence joins TRBV5-1 and TRBJ2-3, with TRBD2 identical over 11 bases. The V gene end was trimmed by 2 bases and the J gene end by 4 bases; junction bases not matched to a gene: 3. CDR1 SGHRS and CDR2 YFSETQ come from the germline V gene. The CDR3 is 15 amino acids. This CDR3 reads CASSLLAGVPDTQYF. The DNA for the CDR3 is TGCGCCAGCAGCTTACTAGCGGGAGTCCCAGATACGCAGTATTTT.

This clone was seen a handful of times. The chain has TRBV24-1 and TRBJ2-1; 11 bases agree with TRBD2. This CDR3 has 15 amino acids. CDR1 is KGHDR and CDR2 is SFDVKD in the germline V gene. Trimming cost V 5 bases and J 6 bases; bases outside gene matches: 5. This CDR3 reads CATSGSGRAFNEQFF. As DNA, the CDR3 is TGTGCCACCAGTGGTAGCGGGAGGGCCTTCAATGAGCAGTTCTTC.

CDR3 residues: CASSLALDSFNEQFF. CDR3 coding DNA: TGTGCCAGCAGCTTAGCGCTAGATAGCTTCAATGAGCAGTTCTTC. The rearrangement links TRBV7-9 to TRBJ2-1; D remains unclear. CDR3 length equals 15 residues. Trimming left V 0 bases short and J 6 bases short, with 12 bases between. The germline CDR1 and CDR2 sequences are SEHNR and FQNEAQ (reference sequence). The variable domain in full, completed from reference TRBV7-9 and TRBJ2-1, reads DTGVSQNPRHKITKRGQNVTFRCDPISEHNRLYWYRQTLGQGPEFLTYFQNEAQLEKSRLLSDRFSAERPKGSFSTLEIQRTEQGDSAMYLCASSLALDSFNEQFFGPGTRLTVL.